The rows below give T cell receptor beta chains drawn from one sample of a study of shared clonotypes between healthy human individuals. Sequencing used immunoSEQ multiplex PCR; TCRdb keeps in-frame clones, though not all of them. This sample has around 2.5 million clones, with 93% found just once. The specimen was naive CD4+ T cells from PBMCs. These receptors were taken from a man in his late teens or twenties in good health. Some clones in this sample may be carry-over from other donors' samples. The CDR3 runs from the conserved cysteine through the conserved F or W. Fields, in order: D gene, J gene, clone size, V gene, CDR3 DNA, CDR3 protein. A D gene is named only where the DNA matches it firmly. Expanded clones are given a class, and other clones once, few, many or no size at all.

NA | TRBJ2-1 | NA | TRBV28 | TGTGCCAGCTATACTGGGGGAAAATACAATGAGCAGTTCTTC | CASYTGGKYNEQFF
NA | TRBJ1-4 | NA | TRBV18 | TGTGCCAGCTCACCACGGTCGCGGAGTACTAATGAAAAACTGTTTTTT | CASSPRSRSTNEKLFF
NA | TRBJ2-1 | NA | TRBV2 | TGTGCCAGCAGAGTGCTAGGATACCAGCAGTTCTTC | CASRVLGYQQFF
TRBD2 | TRBJ2-7 | NA | TRBV6-1 | TGTGCCAGCAGTGACCCGGGGGGGCGCGGGAGACCCTACGAGCAGTACTTC | CASSDPGGRGRPYEQYF
TRBD1 | TRBJ2-5 | NA | TRBV2 | TGTGCCAGCAGTGTGGGACAGGGGGACACCCAGTACTTC | CASSVGQGDTQYF
NA | TRBJ2-1 | NA | TRBV5-6 | TGTGCCAGCAGCTTGGACAGGGAGACCGATGAGCAGTTCTTC | CASSLDRETDEQFF
NA | TRBJ1-2 | NA | TRBV9 | TGTGCCAGCAGCGTAGGACCTAACTATGGCTACACCTTC | CASSVGPNYGYTF
TRBD2 | TRBJ2-1 | NA | TRBV4-2 | TGTGCCAGCAGCCAAGCGAGCGGGAGGGGATACAATGAGCAGTTCTTC | CASSQASGRGYNEQFF
NA | TRBJ2-1 | NA | TRBV2 | TGTGCCAGCAATGGGGACTACAATGAGCAGTTCTTC | CASNGDYNEQFF
NA | TRBJ2-6 | NA | TRBV2 | TGTGCCACCGGAGGGGGAGGGGCCTCTGGGGCCAACGTCCTGACTTTC | CATGGGGASGANVLTF
NA | TRBJ1-4 | NA | TRBV4-1 | TGCGCCAGCAGCCAAGAAGGGTATCAGCCTCGGAGCGGAAAACTGTTTTTT | CASSQEGYQPRSGKLFF
NA | TRBJ1-5 | NA | TRBV15 | TGTGCCACCAGCAGGGGGCCGTTTCAGCCCCAGCATTTT | CATSRGPFQPQHF
NA | TRBJ2-1 | NA | TRBV7-3 | TGTGCCAGCTCCCCGGGAGAATGGGGTGGGAATGAGCAGTTCTTC | CASSPGEWGGNEQFF
TRBD2 | TRBJ2-3 | NA | TRBV5-6 | TGTGCCAGCAGCCGGGGACTAGAAAGCACAGATACGCAGTATTTT | CASSRGLESTDTQYF
NA | TRBJ1-2 | NA | TRBV7-6 | TGTGCCGTCCGAAACGTCTGGGGCTACACCTTC | CAVRNVWGYTF
NA | TRBJ2-5 | NA | TRBV6-5 | TGTGCCAGCAGGTTTCAAAGGGAGACCCAGTACTTC | CASRFQRETQYF
TRBD2 | TRBJ2-1 | NA | TRBV7-9 | TGTGCCAGCAGCTTAGCCGGCGGGAGGGTTGAGTTCTTC | CASSLAGGRVEFF
NA | TRBJ1-2 | NA | TRBV6-5 | TGTGCCAGCAGTTACTCTTATGGAGGGGAGTTCTACACCTTC | CASSYSYGGEFYTF
NA | TRBJ2-3 | NA | TRBV4-3 | TGCGCCAGCAGCCAAGCCCCTACAGGAACCACAGATACGCAGTATTTT | CASSQAPTGTTDTQYF
NA | TRBJ2-6 | NA | TRBV12-5 | TGTGCTAGTGGCATCTCTGGGGCCAACGTCCTGACTTTC | CASGISGANVLTF
TRBD2 | TRBJ2-1 | NA | TRBV5-8 | TGTGCCAGCAGCCGAAGACTAGCGGGAATTAATGAGCAGTTCTTC | CASSRRLAGINEQFF
TRBD2 | TRBJ2-3 | NA | TRBV5-6 | TGTGCCAGCAGCTGGCGGTCTAGCGGGACAGATACGCAGTATTTT | CASSWRSSGTDTQYF
NA | TRBJ1-1 | NA | TRBV19 | TGTGCCAGTAGTATAGTGGGTGGGACTGAAGCTTTCTTT | CASSIVGGTEAFF
NA | TRBJ2-7 | NA | TRBV7-9 | TGTGCCAGCAGCTCCGACAGGTCCTACGAGCAGTACTTC | CASSSDRSYEQYF
TRBD2 | TRBJ2-3 | NA | TRBV28 | TGTGCCAGCAGTGCCACGGGGGAGGGGACAGATACGCAGTATTTT | CASSATGEGTDTQYF
TRBD1 | TRBJ2-5 | NA | TRBV11-2 | TGTGCCAGCAGCAGAAGGGACAGGGCTGCCAGGACCCAGTACTTC | CASSRRDRAARTQYF
NA | TRBJ2-1 | NA | TRBV5-4 | TGTGCCAGCAGCTTGGTACCGTCCTACAATGAGCAGTTCTTC | CASSLVPSYNEQFF
NA | TRBJ2-7 | NA | TRBV11-3 | TGTGCCAGCAGCATCTATTCTGACGGCGAGCAGTACTTC | CASSIYSDGEQYF
NA | TRBJ1-1 | NA | TRBV11-3 | TGTGCCAGCAGCGCTCGATCAGGGGACGGGGGTGAAGCTTTCTTT | CASSARSGDGGEAFF
TRBD1 | TRBJ1-3 | once | TRBV6-5 | TGTGCCAGCAGTTACTCGACAGGGGGAAACACCATATATTTT | CASSYSTGGNTIYF
NA | TRBJ1-1 | NA | TRBV18 | TGTGCCAGCTCACCAGCGGAGAGTAGGAACACTGAAGCTTTCTTT | CASSPAESRNTEAFF
NA | TRBJ2-3 | NA | TRBV6-5 | TGTGCCAGCAAGAGACTAGATAGCACAGATACGCAGTATTTT | CASKRLDSTDTQYF
NA | TRBJ1-2 | NA | TRBV28 | TGTGCCAGCAGTGTAGGGGGGGTTTTCAACTATGGCTACACCTTC | CASSVGGVFNYGYTF
NA | TRBJ2-2 | NA | TRBV27 | TGTGCCAGCAGGAAAGGGTCTTACACCGGGGAGCTGTTTTTT | CASRKGSYTGELFF
TRBD1 | TRBJ2-1 | NA | TRBV19 | TGTGCCAGTAGTATAAGGAGGGGACAGGGTGTCCATGAGCAGTTCTTC | CASSIRRGQGVHEQFF
NA | TRBJ2-7 | NA | TRBV18 | TGTGCCAGCTCGCAAAGGCGGGACAGCTCCTACGAGCAGTACTTC | CASSQRRDSSYEQYF
TRBD1 | TRBJ2-2 | NA | TRBV6-1 | TGTGCCAGCAGGCGACAGGGCTTCTTAGCCGGGGAGCTGTTTTTT | CASRRQGFLAGELFF
TRBD1 | TRBJ1-4 | NA | TRBV5-1 | TGCGCCAGCAGCTTGGCTCAACAGGGGGCCGGTGAAAAACTGTTTTTT | CASSLAQQGAGEKLFF
NA | TRBJ2-1 | NA | TRBV6-6 | TGTGCCAGCAGTTCATCTAGCGAGAGCTCCTACAATGAGCAGTTCTTC | CASSSSSESSYNEQFF
NA | TRBJ1-1 | NA | TRBV7-8 | TGTGCCAGCAGCTTACTTTCGCAGGCGAACACTGAAGCTTTCTTT | CASSLLSQANTEAFF
NA | TRBJ2-1 | NA | TRBV21-1 | TGTGCCAGCCGGGCTAGCTCCTACAATGAGCAGTTCTTC | CASRASSYNEQFF
NA | TRBJ1-2 | NA | TRBV5-5 | TGTGCCAGCAGCAAGCGCAGGACGGAAAACTATGGCTACACCTTC | CASSKRRTENYGYTF
TRBD2 | TRBJ2-3 | NA | TRBV27 | TGTGCCAGCAGGAGAGCGGGGGTAATCACAGATACGCAGTATTTT | CASRRAGVITDTQYF
TRBD1 | TRBJ1-5 | NA | TRBV19 | TGTGCCAGTAGTTTACCAGACAGGGGGTATGACAATCAGCCCCAGCATTTT | CASSLPDRGYDNQPQHF
TRBD2 | TRBJ2-2 | NA | TRBV25-1 | TGTGCCAGCGGTAAAGGCTCTAGCGGGAGTCCCGGGGAGCTGTTTTTT | CASGKGSSGSPGELFF
NA | TRBJ1-1 | NA | TRBV2 | TGTGCCAGCAGTGTAGGGCGGGACACTGAAGCTTTCTTT | CASSVGRDTEAFF
TRBD1 | TRBJ1-3 | NA | TRBV5-4 | TGTGCCAGCCCGACAGGGTCAGGCTCTGGAAACACCATATATTTT | CASPTGSGSGNTIYF
TRBD2 | TRBJ2-1 | NA | TRBV11-2 | TGTGCCAGCAGCTTTTGGGTTAATGGACTAGCGGAAAGGAATGAGCAGTTCTTC | CASSFWVNGLAERNEQFF
NA | TRBJ1-5 | few | TRBV19 | TGTGCCAGTAGTACAGGGTCATGGTATAGCAATCAGCCCCAGCATTTT | CASSTGSWYSNQPQHF
NA | TRBJ2-6 | NA | TRBV7-6 | TGTGCCAGCACAAGGACGTCTGGGGCCAACGTCCTGACTTTC | CASTRTSGANVLTF